Following are 12 T cell receptor beta chains from one sample sequenced in a study of blood T cell repertoires in COVID-19. The method was immunoSEQ multiplex PCR; TCRdb's version includes in-frame clones alone and lacks a portion of them. The sample lists hundreds of thousands of clones, roughly 89% seen once, with about 4.6% in the top ten. The sequencing input was peripheral blood. These receptor sequences come from a man aged 40-49 years with acute or convalescent COVID-19.

This clone was picked up a small number of times. J is TRBJ1-1 and V is TRBV5-1; 7 nucleotides match TRBD1. The CDR3 spans 15 residues. Germline V CDR1 and CDR2: SGHRS, YFSETQ. The J segment lost 0 bases and the V segment lost 4 bases, leaving 6 bases of the junction unmatched. The CDR3 loop reads CASSPKTGLNTEAFF. CDR3 nucleotide sequence: TGCGCCAGCAGCCCGAAGACAGGGCTGAACACTGAAGCTTTCTTT.

The gene calls are TRBV19 and TRBJ1-1, with D uncertain. The CDR3 extends over 15 amino acids. Germline V gives CDR1 LNHDA, CDR2 SQIVND (reference sequence). Trimming took 2 bases from V and 3 from J, leaving 13 bases between them. CDR3 sequence reads: CASSISPQAYTEAFF. The CDR3 nucleotides read TGTGCCAGTAGTATATCCCCTCAGGCTTACACTGAAGCTTTCTTT.

The rearrangement links TRBV29-1 to TRBJ2-7; 7 bases match TRBD1. The CDR3 length is 15 residues. The V gene's germline CDR1 is SQVTM and CDR2 ANQGSEA. V trimming: 0 bases; J trimming: 2 bases; junction bases outside the gene matches: 7. Here the CDR3 DNA reads TGCAGCGTTGAAGAGGGGTCAGGGGGAACCTACGAGCAGTACTTC. Translating it yields CSVEEGSGGTYEQYF.

The J gene is TRBJ2-3, the V gene TRBV28; 12 nucleotides match TRBD2. This CDR3 region has 17 residues. Per germline, CDR1 MDHEN and CDR2 SYDVKM. Trimming at V came to 6 bases and at J to 2 bases, leaving 9 bases not matched to a gene. The CDR3 reads CASSPRTSGANTDTQYF. The CDR3 DNA is TGTGCCAGCAGCCCGCGGACTAGCGGGGCCAACACAGATACGCAGTATTTT.

The rearrangement joins TRBV14 to TRBJ2-6, with D possibly TRBD1 on 6 matching bases. The V and J ends lost 3 bases and 4 bases respectively, with 13 bases between them. Per germline, CDR1 SGHDN and CDR2 FVKESK. The CDR3 length is 16 residues. The CDR3 reads CASSQPKGVGANVLTF. Here the CDR3 DNA reads TGTGCCAGCAGCCAGCCGAAGGGGGTCGGGGCCAACGTCCTGACTTTC.

The V and J genes are TRBV5-5 and TRBJ2-6; the D gene is possibly TRBD1 (5 bases). Per the germline V gene, CDR1 is SGHKS and CDR2 is YYEKEE (reference sequence). The length of the CDR3 is 15 residues. V lost 1 base to trimming and J lost 4 bases, with 9 bases between them. CDR3: CASSLLGAGANVLTF. CDR3 sequence (DNA): TGTGCCAGCAGCTTGCTAGGGGCCGGGGCCAACGTCCTGACTTTC.

This clone has just one count. This chain joins TRBV24-1 and TRBJ2-7; 8 bases align to TRBD1. The CDR3 is 15 amino acids. CDR1 and CDR2 (germline): KGHDR, SFDVKD. The V segment lost 3 bases and the J segment 2 bases; nucleotides outside the gene matches: 5. CDR3 coding DNA: TGTGCCACCAGTGATACCCGGGACAGGACCTACGAGCAGTACTTC. This translates into CATSDTRDRTYEQYF.

This chain uses TRBV19 with TRBJ1-2; D not certain. Germline CDR1 LNHDA, CDR2 SQIVND (reference sequence). The germline V and J ends were trimmed by 2 bases and 5 bases, with 9 bases remaining between them. The CDR3 sequence is 13 residues long. CDR3 loop: CASSITTEYGYTF. DNA for the CDR3: TGTGCCAGTAGTATAACAACAGAGTATGGCTACACCTTC. The full variable domain, rest sourced from reference TRBV19 and TRBJ1-2, is DGGITQSPKYLFRKEGQNVTLSCEQNLNHDAMYWYRQDPGQGLRLIYYSQIVNDFQKGDIAEGYSVSREKKESFPLTVTSAQKNPTAFYLCASSITTEYGYTFGSGTRLTVV.

CDR3: CSASGDRGGYGYTF. The CDR3 bases are TGCAGTGCTAGTGGGGACAGGGGCGGATATGGCTACACCTTC. This chain uses TRBV20-1 with TRBJ1-2, with 10 bases that match TRBD1. The V gene's germline CDR1 is DFQATT and CDR2 SNEGSKA (reference sequence). V shed 3 bases and J 5 bases; nucleotides not matched to a gene: 6. The CDR3 runs 14 residues.

V is TRBV19 and J is TRBJ2-2; D remains ambiguous. The CDR3 runs 15 residues. Per germline, CDR1 LNHDA and CDR2 SQIVND (reference sequence). Trimming removed 5 bases at V and 5 bases at J, with 15 bases between. The CDR3 sequence is CASSFPPELTGELFF. The CDR3 bases are TGTGCCAGTAGTTTCCCCCCCGAGCTTACCGGGGAGCTGTTTTTT.

This clone was observed once. CDR3 sequence: CASSQLYRDREEAFF. CDR3 DNA sequence: TGCGCCAGCAGTCAACTATACCGGGACAGGGAGGAAGCTTTCTTT. J is TRBJ1-1 and V is TRBV23-1, with 9 nucleotides matching TRBD1. TRBV23-1 is annotated as an ORF whose role is uncertain. The CDR3 extends over 15 amino acids. V lost 2 bases and J lost 8; bases outside the gene matches: 9.

The rearrangement uses TRBV7-2 and TRBJ1-2; TRBD1 is a possible D gene (6 bases). This CDR3 is 14 amino acids long. Trimming removed 1 base at V and 2 bases at J, with 8 bases between. Germline V gene data show CDR1 as SGHTA and CDR2 as FQGNSA. The CDR3 protein is CASSLVQGNYGYTF. CDR3 in DNA: TGTGCCAGCAGCTTAGTTCAGGGGAACTATGGCTACACCTTC.